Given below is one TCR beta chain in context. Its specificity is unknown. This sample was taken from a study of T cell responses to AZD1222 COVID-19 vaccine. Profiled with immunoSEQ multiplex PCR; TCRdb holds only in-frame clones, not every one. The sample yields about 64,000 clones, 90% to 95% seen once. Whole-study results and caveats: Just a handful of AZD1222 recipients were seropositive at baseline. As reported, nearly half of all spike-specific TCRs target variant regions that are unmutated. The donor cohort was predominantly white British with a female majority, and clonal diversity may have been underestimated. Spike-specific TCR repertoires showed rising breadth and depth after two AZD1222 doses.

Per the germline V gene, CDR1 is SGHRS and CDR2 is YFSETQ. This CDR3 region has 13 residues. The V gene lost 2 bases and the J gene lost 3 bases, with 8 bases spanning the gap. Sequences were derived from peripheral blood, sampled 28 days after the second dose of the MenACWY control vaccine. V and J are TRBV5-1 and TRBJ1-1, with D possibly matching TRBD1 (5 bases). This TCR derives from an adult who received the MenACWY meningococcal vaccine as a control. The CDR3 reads CASSFTGDTEAFF. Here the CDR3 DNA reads TGCGCCAGCAGCTTTACGGGGGACACTGAAGCTTTCTTT.